Each of the 27 T cell receptor beta chains below was sequenced from the same sample in a study of T cell repertoires in cytomegalovirus infection. TCRdb re-called the reads with MiXCR, one entry per CDR3 protein. The sample lists about 190,000 distinct CDR3 sequences; 8.5% to 10% were seen once. The sample comprised PBMCs. The receptors were gathered from a human donor in good health (CMV status not recorded). Some clones in this sample may be carry-over from other donors' samples.

This clonotype was found many times. The J gene is TRBJ1-4, the V gene TRBV7-9, with TRBD1 matching over 7 bases. From germline, CDR1 is SEHNR and CDR2 FQNEAQ (reference sequence). This CDR3 region has 15 residues. The J segment lost 3 bases and the V segment lost 5 bases, leaving 6 bases of the junction unmatched. CDR3 bases: TGTGCCAGCAGCCCCTCGGGACAGTCTAATGAAAAACTGTTTTTT. It codes for CASSPSGQSNEKLFF.

This clonotype was seen more than once but under ten times. This sequence joins TRBV10-1 and TRBJ2-4; D not certain. With 0 bases removed from V and 7 bases from J, the gap between germline ends came to 7 bases. From germline, CDR1 is WNHNN and CDR2 SYGVQD (reference sequence). This CDR3 spans 13 amino acids. CDR3: CASSESGKNIQYF. The CDR3 region has the DNA TGCGCCAGCAGTGAGTCTGGAAAGAACATTCAGTACTTC.

In its sample, this clonotype was seen many times. The chain carries TRBV3-1 and TRBJ2-1; D not resolved. The CDR3 runs 14 residues. The V and J ends lost 0 bases and 9 bases respectively, with 12 bases between them. Germline values: CDR1 LGHDT, CDR2 YNNKEL (reference sequence). The CDR3, as DNA: TGTGCCAGCAGCCAAGATCTAAGGTCTACTGAGCAGTTCTTC. Its translation is CASSQDLRSTEQFF.

This clonotype was recorded at least ten times. This chain joins TRBV7-2 and TRBJ1-1; 8 bases are shared with TRBD1. This CDR3 contains 16 residues. Unmatched junction bases numbered 9, after V lost 1 base and J lost 5 bases. Germline CDR1 SGHTA, CDR2 FQGNSA. In DNA, the CDR3 is TGTGCCAGCAGCTTAGTGGGCAGGGGGCAGAGGACTGAAGCTTTCTTT. This codes for CASSLVGRGQRTEAFF.

V is TRBV4-3 and J is TRBJ1-2; TRBD1 matches at 7 bases. The V gene's germline CDR1 is LGHNA and CDR2 YSLEER. The CDR3 consists of 13 residues. With 4 bases clipped from V and 4 bases from J, the junction kept 3 bases outside the gene matches. The CDR3 nucleotides are TGCGCCAGCAGCCCGGGACAGCCCTATGGCTACACCTTC. It specifies CASSPGQPYGYTF.

This clonotype was seen repeatedly, ten times or more. V gene TRBV7-6 combines with J gene TRBJ2-5, with D uncertain. From germline, CDR1 is SGHVS and CDR2 FNYEAQ. This CDR3 has 15 residues. The V end was cut by 1 base, the J end by 2 bases, with 11 bases between. CDR3 DNA sequence: TGTGCCAGCAGCTTAGAATACGGCAGACAAGAGACCCAGTACTTC. Protein sequence: CASSLEYGRQETQYF.

V gene TRBV5-1 combines with J gene TRBJ1-1; D unresolved. V was pared by 0 bases and J by 0 bases, with 6 bases between. CDR3 length: 14 amino acids. Germline lookup yields CDR1 SGHRS and CDR2 YFSETQ. As DNA, the CDR3 is TGCGCCAGCAGCTTGGGGGCAGTGAACACTGAAGCTTTCTTT. Translated, it gives CASSLGAVNTEAFF.

This clonotype has at least ten counts. CDR3 nucleotides: TGTGCCAGCAGCTCCCGGGACACCACTACCTACGAGCAGTACTTC. It encodes CASSSRDTTTYEQYF. The V and J genes are TRBV7-9 and TRBJ2-7, with a weak D call TRBD1 (6 bases). Trimming took off 4 bases at V and 2 bases at J, with 15 bases between the two ends. The germline V gene has CDR1 SEHNR and CDR2 FQNEAQ (reference sequence). This CDR3 is built from 15 residues.

The table lists this clonotype with many counts. This chain links TRBV7-2 with TRBJ2-3; 11 bases agree with TRBD2. The CDR3 sequence is 19 residues long. Germline loops: CDR1 SGHTA, CDR2 FQGNSA. The V segment lost 2 bases and the J segment 0 bases; nucleotides outside the gene matches: 10. The CDR3 sequence is CASSLRSGGLAASTDTQYF. CDR3 coding DNA: TGTGCCAGCAGCTTAAGATCCGGGGGACTAGCGGCTAGCACAGATACGCAGTATTTT.

Only a few counts were recorded for this clonotype. This chain joins TRBV9 and TRBJ2-2, with D possibly being TRBD1 (5 bases). CDR1 SGDLS and CDR2 YYNGEE come from the germline V gene. The CDR3 loop spans 13 amino acids. Trimming took 3 bases from V and 7 from J, leaving 10 bases between them. The CDR3 loop is CASSGAGIGELFF. DNA of the CDR3: TGTGCCAGCAGCGGGGCAGGGATCGGGGAGCTGTTTTTT.

The sample holds a few counts of this clonotype. The chain joins TRBV24-1 to TRBJ2-2; 13 nucleotides line up with TRBD2. This CDR3 spans 16 amino acids. Germline V gene data show CDR1 as KGHDR and CDR2 as SFDVKD. V was clipped by 3 bases and J by 5 bases; unmatched bases: 2. In DNA form, the CDR3 reads TGTGCCACCAGTGATCGGACTAGCGGGGGAACCGGGGAGCTGTTTTTT. This encodes CATSDRTSGGTGELFF.

This clonotype was seen at least ten times. The gene calls are TRBV7-2 and TRBJ2-5; no definite D call. CDR1 and CDR2 (germline): SGHTA, FQGNSA. The length of the CDR3 is 13 residues. The V end was cut by 3 bases, the J end by 5 bases, with 10 bases between. The CDR3: CASSFSYSETQYF. The CDR3 DNA follows: TGTGCCAGCAGCTTCTCTTATTCGGAGACCCAGTACTTC.

This clonotype has ten or more counts. The CDR3 region is CASSLAGSYGNTIYF. The CDR3, as DNA: TGTGCCAGCAGCCTCGCCGGGAGTTATGGAAACACCATATATTTT. V and J are TRBV7-9 and TRBJ1-3; D gene uncertain. V was shortened by 5 bases and J by 3 bases, with 14 bases between the two germline ends. The germline CDR1 and CDR2 sequences are SEHNR and FQNEAQ (reference sequence). The CDR3 has 15 residues. The whole variable domain, remainder taken from reference TRBV7-9 and TRBJ1-3, is DTGVSQNPRHKITKRGQNVTFRCDPISEHNRLYWYRQTLGQGPEFLTYFQNEAQLEKSRLLSDRFSAERPKGSFSTLEIQRTEQGDSAMYLCASSLAGSYGNTIYFGEGSWLTVV.

This clonotype was counted once. A much more abundant neighbour one base away suggests this may be a read error. The chain uses TRBV6-2 or TRBV6-3 and TRBJ2-1, with a weak D call TRBD1 (5 bases). This CDR3 is built from 15 residues. Germline loops: CDR1 MNHEY, CDR2 SVGEGT. In nucleotides, the CDR3 is TGTGCCAGCCGTTACTCGACAGTAGGAGTTAATGAGCAGTTCTTC. It specifies CASRYSTVGVNEQFF.

The chain carries TRBV25-1 and TRBJ2-7, with D possibly being TRBD2 (5 bases). Germline V CDR1 and CDR2: MGHDK, SYGVNS. The CDR3 loop spans 11 amino acids. V was cut by 5 bases and J by 6 bases, with 8 bases left in between. CDR3 region: CASSPGSEQYF. DNA of the CDR3: TGTGCCAGCAGTCCTGGGAGCGAGCAGTACTTC.

This chain uses TRBV28 with TRBJ1-1; D is possibly TRBD1 (6 bases). The V gene's germline CDR1 is MDHEN and CDR2 SYDVKM. Between the trimmed V and J ends, which lost 6 bases and 11 bases, there was a span of 16 bases. The CDR3 runs 12 residues. In DNA form, the CDR3 reads TGTGCCAGCAGAGACACAGGGAAATCGGCTTTCTTT. This encodes CASRDTGKSAFF.

The chain employs TRBV9 and TRBJ2-7; tentative D call: TRBD1 (5 bases). Trimming cost V 3 bases and J 5 bases, with 15 bases left between them. The CDR3 runs 14 residues. Germline V lookup: CDR1 SGDLS, CDR2 YYNGEE. The CDR3 bases are TGTGCCAGCAGCGCCTCGGCGGTCAGGGACGAGCAGTACTTC. Amino acids: CASSASAVRDEQYF.

This clonotype has a handful of counts. This rearrangement joins TRBV6-2 or TRBV6-3 to TRBJ2-7; 13 bases align to TRBD2. CDR1 is MNHEY, CDR2 SVGEGT, per germline. This CDR3 is built from 14 residues. V shed 10 bases and J 5 bases; nucleotides not matched to a gene: 8. The CDR3 nucleotides are TGTGCCACCGGACTAGCGGGGGCACGCAACGAGCAGTACTTC. Its protein is CATGLAGARNEQYF.

The chain links TRBV7-9 to TRBJ2-7, with D maybe TRBD1 (6 bases). CDR1 and CDR2 from the germline V gene are SEHNR and FQNEAQ (reference sequence). Trimming took off 1 base at V and 7 bases at J, with 8 bases between the two ends. There are 12 residues in the CDR3. The CDR3 region is CASSLGGGEQYF. In DNA form, the CDR3 reads TGTGCCAGCAGCTTAGGAGGGGGAGAGCAGTACTTC.

This clonotype came up many times. The chain has TRBV7-2 and TRBJ2-2, with unresolved D. Trimming removed 5 bases at V and 2 bases at J, with 3 bases between. CDR1 is SGHTA, CDR2 FQGNSA, per germline. The CDR3 is made up of 12 amino acids. Here the CDR3 reads CASSPNTGELFF. The CDR3 region has the DNA TGTGCCAGCAGCCCTAACACCGGGGAGCTGTTTTTT.

This clonotype was seen at least ten times. The chain joins TRBV7-8 to TRBJ1-2; 8 nucleotides line up with TRBD1. The CDR3 is 14 residues long. CDR1 and CDR2 (germline): SGHVS, FQNEAQ. V gave up 1 base and J gave up 5 bases; unmatched junction bases: 3. CDR3 amino acids: CASSLEGQAYGYTF. For the CDR3, the DNA is TGTGCCAGCAGCTTAGAGGGACAGGCATATGGCTACACCTTC.

This clonotype was detected only a few times. The chain joins TRBV7-9 to TRBJ2-5, with TRBD2 matching over 8 bases. V lost 2 bases to trimming and J lost 1 base; unmatched junction nucleotides: 9. CDR1 and CDR2 from the germline V gene are SEHNR and FQNEAQ (reference sequence). The CDR3 extends over 17 amino acids. The CDR3 spells CASSLKGTGGIQETQYF. The DNA of the CDR3 is TGTGCCAGCAGCTTAAAGGGAACGGGGGGGATCCAAGAGACCCAGTACTTC. The variable domain in full, completed from reference TRBV7-9 and TRBJ2-5, reads DTGVSQNPRHKITKRGQNVTFRCDPISEHNRLYWYRQTLGQGPEFLTYFQNEAQLEKSRLLSDRFSAERPKGSFSTLEIQRTEQGDSAMYLCASSLKGTGGIQETQYFGPGTRLLVL.

This clonotype has a handful of counts. This chain joins TRBV2 and TRBJ2-2; D perhaps matches TRBD1 (6 bases). The V end was cut by 6 bases, the J end by 0 bases, with 14 bases between. The CDR3 covers 16 residues. CDR1 and CDR2 (germline): SNHLY, FYNNEI. CDR3 nucleotide sequence: TGTGCCAGCAGAGGAGGACAGATCGCGAACACCGGGGAGCTGTTTTTT. Protein sequence: CASRGGQIANTGELFF.

Worth noting for this clonotype: A read error may explain this, as a much larger clone is one base away. This sequence joins TRBV15 and TRBJ2-6; D gene ambiguous. The V end was cut by 4 bases, the J end by 0 bases, with 7 bases between. Germline V gene data show CDR1 as LNHNV and CDR2 as YYDKDF (reference sequence). The CDR3 has 15 amino acids. The DNA for the CDR3 is TGTGCCACCAGCAAAGGCAACTCTGGGGCCAACGTCCTGACTTTC. It specifies CATSKGNSGANVLTF.

This clonotype was seen many times. The gene calls are TRBV7-2 and TRBJ2-1, with a tentative D call TRBD1 (7 bases). V lost 5 bases, J lost 5 bases, and 16 bases lay in between. This CDR3 is built from 15 residues. Per germline, CDR1 SGHTA and CDR2 FQGNSA. This CDR3 is CASSARGAVNNEQFF. As DNA, the CDR3 is TGTGCCAGCAGCGCCAGGGGGGCCGTCAACAATGAGCAGTTCTTC.

The chain carries TRBV20-1 and TRBJ1-1; D may be TRBD1 (5 bases). V was pared by 0 bases and J by 1 base, with 9 bases between. In germline, CDR1 is DFQATT, CDR2 SNEGSKA (reference sequence). This CDR3 contains 14 residues. CDR3 protein: CSAREGAANTEAFF. The CDR3 bases are TGCAGTGCTAGAGAAGGGGCAGCGAACACTGAAGCTTTCTTT.

This clonotype was counted at least ten times. V and J are TRBV6-1 and TRBJ2-4; 9 bases align to TRBD1. J gave up 0 bases and V 6 bases, and 0 bases lay outside the gene matches. Germline V gene data show CDR1 as MNHNS and CDR2 as SASEGT. CDR3 length: 14 residues. The CDR3 region is CASRDRGAKNIQYF. In DNA form, the CDR3 reads TGTGCCAGCAGGGACAGGGGAGCCAAAAACATTCAGTACTTC.